This TCR beta chain stems from a study of CD8 T cells in Susac syndrome. Reverse transcription of about 0.45 to 1 ug RNA was carried out with random hexamers. MiXCR was run by TCRdb on the immunoSEQ multiplex PCR reads, yielding one entry per CDR3 protein. The data show 150,000 to 200,000 distinct CDR3 sequences, more than 90% seen once. The V end was cut by 3 bases, the J end by 6 bases, with 11 bases between. CDR1 and CDR2 (germline): KGHDR, SFDVKD. The CDR3 covers 13 residues. Sequenced: CD4+ T cells from PBMCs. The receptor was isolated from a human donor with multiple sclerosis. This rearrangement joins TRBV24-1 to TRBJ2-7, with D maybe TRBD1 (6 bases). The CDR3 region has the DNA TGTGCCACCAGTGATCCAGGGGCGGCCGAGCAGTACTTC. It yields the protein CATSDPGAAEQYF.